The 25 T cell receptor beta chains in this list originate from one sample, sequenced in a study of blood T cell repertoires in COVID-19. Some clones are missing from TCRdb's copy, which holds only in-frame ones; the method was immunoSEQ multiplex PCR. The sample has around 200,000 clones; over 80% are singletons. Source material: PBMCs or T cells enriched from blood (not recorded which). The source is a man in his thirties or forties who had recovered from COVID-19.

The J gene is TRBJ1-1, the V gene TRBV5-1, with 8 nucleotides matching TRBD1. The CDR3 has 14 amino acids. V was pared by 4 bases and J by 5 bases, with 7 bases of the junction left unmatched. The germline gives CDR1 SGHRS, CDR2 YFSETQ. For the CDR3, the DNA is TGCGCCAGCAGCGCTACAGGGGGGGTAACTGAAGCTTTCTTT. Translated, it gives CASSATGGVTEAFF.

The V gene is TRBV6-2 or TRBV6-3, the J gene TRBJ2-7; 11 bases line up with TRBD2. V trimming: 0 bases; J trimming: 4 bases; junction bases outside the gene matches: 8. The germline CDR1 and CDR2 sequences are MNHEY and SVGEGT. This CDR3 has 17 residues. The CDR3 here is CASSYSITSGGRYEQYF. CDR3 coding DNA: TGTGCCAGCAGTTACTCGATAACTAGCGGGGGCCGGTACGAGCAGTACTTC.

The V and J genes are TRBV9 and TRBJ2-2; tentative D call: TRBD2 (6 bases). Trimming pared 3 bases from V and 4 bases from J, leaving 19 bases between. The germline CDR1 and CDR2 sequences are SGDLS and YYNGEE. The CDR3 sequence is 17 residues long. The CDR3 DNA is TGTGCCAGCAGCGGCCTGACTAGTAGTTTTAGCACCGGGGAGCTGTTTTTT. It translates to CASSGLTSSFSTGELFF.

V and J are TRBV19 and TRBJ1-2; 7 positions agree with TRBD1. The CDR3 is 16 amino acids. V was pared by 3 bases and J by 4 bases, with 11 bases of the junction left unmatched. Germline lookup yields CDR1 LNHDA and CDR2 SQIVND (reference sequence). DNA for the CDR3: TGTGCCAGTAGTATCCGCGGTAGGGGGCTCTTCTATGGCTACACCTTC. It encodes CASSIRGRGLFYGYTF. The complete variable domain, with remaining parts taken from reference TRBV19 and TRBJ1-2, reads DGGITQSPKYLFRKEGQNVTLSCEQNLNHDAMYWYRQDPGQGLRLIYYSQIVNDFQKGDIAEGYSVSREKKESFPLTVTSAQKNPTAFYLCASSIRGRGLFYGYTFGSGTRLTVV.

V usage is TRBV10-3 and J usage is TRBJ1-2; no firm D call. V was cut by 2 bases and J by 8 bases, with 6 bases left in between. The germline CDR1 and CDR2 sequences are ENHRY and SYGVKD. This CDR3 contains 11 residues. CDR3 in DNA: TGTGCCATCAGTGAGGGAGGAGGCTACACCTTC. Translating it yields CAISEGGGYTF.

The chain is built from TRBV5-1 and TRBJ1-1; D perhaps matches TRBD1 (6 bases). Germline loops: CDR1 SGHRS, CDR2 YFSETQ. This CDR3 region has 16 residues. Trimming pared 0 bases from V and 4 bases from J, leaving 16 bases between. CDR3 in amino acids: CASSLGGRGSGTEAFF. CDR3 nucleotides: TGCGCCAGCAGCTTGGGCGGCAGGGGATCGGGCACTGAAGCTTTCTTT.

The V gene is TRBV29-1, the J gene TRBJ1-1; tentative D call: TRBD1 (5 bases). The germline V gene encodes CDR1 SQVTM and CDR2 ANQGSEA. This CDR3 is built from 12 residues. Trimming cost V 6 bases and J 3 bases, with 11 bases left between them. Here the CDR3 DNA reads TGCAGCGTCGCAGACAGATACACTGAAGCTTTCTTT. Its protein product is CSVADRYTEAFF.

The chain links TRBV5-8 to TRBJ1-2; D perhaps matches TRBD1 (6 bases). The V and J ends lost 0 bases and 2 bases respectively, with 8 bases between them. The CDR3 consists of 14 residues. CDR1 SGHTS and CDR2 YDEGEE come from the germline V gene. The CDR3 bases are TGTGCCAGCAGCTTGGCAGGGGTGAACTATGGCTACACCTTC. Protein product: CASSLAGVNYGYTF.

This clone appeared a single time. The chain recombines TRBV4-3 with TRBJ1-5; D gene ambiguous. This CDR3 contains 15 residues. V was trimmed by 1 base and J by 6 bases, leaving 13 bases between them. Germline V CDR1 and CDR2: LGHNA, YSLEER. The CDR3 loop reads CASSQGLRGGQPQHF. CDR3 bases: TGCGCCAGCAGCCAAGGTCTGCGGGGAGGTCAGCCCCAGCATTTT.

V and J are TRBV5-1 and TRBJ1-2; perhaps TRBD1 as D (5 bases). Between the trimmed V and J ends, which lost 3 bases and 4 bases, there was a span of 10 bases. Germline CDR1 and CDR2: SGHRS and YFSETQ. The length of the CDR3 is 13 residues. The CDR3 sequence: CASSSDSIYGYTF. DNA for the CDR3: TGCGCCAGCAGCTCCGACAGTATCTATGGCTACACCTTC. Based on the CDR3 plus reference TRBV5-1 and TRBJ1-2, the full variable domain is KAGVTQTPRYLIKTRGQQVTLSCSPISGHRSVSWYQQTPGQGLQFLFEYFSETQRNKGNFPGRFSGRQFSNSRSEMNVSTLELGDSALYLCASSSDSIYGYTFGSGTRLTVV.

This clone was seen just once. The chain couples TRBV5-4 to TRBJ2-1, with 10 bases matching TRBD2. The germline V gene encodes CDR1 SGHNT and CDR2 YYREEE (reference sequence). This CDR3 has 15 residues. V dropped 4 bases and J dropped 3; count of bases not matched to a gene: 4. The CDR3 coding sequence is TGTGCCAGCAGCAGTCGGACTAGCGGCTACAATGAGCAGTTCTTC. Encoded protein: CASSSRTSGYNEQFF.

The chain has TRBV4-3 and TRBJ2-3, with D possibly TRBD2 on 5 matching bases. The CDR3 length is 17 residues. Germline V gives CDR1 LGHNA, CDR2 YSLEER. V lost 3 bases, J lost 1 base, and 17 bases lay in between. CDR3 DNA sequence: TGCGCCAGCAGCCATCGGTCTAGCAATTCCGGCACAGATACGCAGTATTTT. Translating it yields CASSHRSSNSGTDTQYF.

V is TRBV9 and J is TRBJ2-2, with 13 nucleotides matching TRBD2. The CDR3 extends over 20 amino acids. V dropped 0 bases and J dropped 1; count of bases not matched to a gene: 9. CDR1 and CDR2 (germline): SGDLS, YYNGEE. The CDR3 sequence: CASSVEWTSGRLKNTGELFF. The CDR3 region has the DNA TGTGCCAGCAGCGTAGAGTGGACTAGCGGGAGATTGAAGAACACCGGGGAGCTGTTTTTT. Together with reference TRBV9 and TRBJ2-2, the CDR3 gives the full variable domain: DSGVTQTPKHLITATGQRVTLRCSPRSGDLSVYWYQQSLDQGLQFLIQYYNGEERAKGNILERFSAQQFPDLHSELNLSSLELGDSALYFCASSVEWTSGRLKNTGELFFGEGSRLTVL.

V and J are TRBV5-1 and TRBJ1-4; 9 nucleotides match TRBD1. Germline V gene data show CDR1 as SGHRS and CDR2 as YFSETQ. The CDR3 loop spans 16 amino acids. After removal of 4 bases from V and 2 bases from J, the junction contained 6 bases not matched to a gene. The CDR3 coding sequence is TGCGCCAGCAGCCGGGACAGGGAGCTGACTAATGAAAAACTGTTTTTT. The encoded protein is CASSRDRELTNEKLFF.

The chain recombines TRBV11-2 with TRBJ2-1; 10 bases agree with TRBD2. From germline, CDR1 is SGHAT and CDR2 FQNNGV. Trimming took 5 bases from V and 6 from J; bases not matched to a gene: 10. CDR3 length: 16 amino acids. The CDR3 here is CASSRRTSGAANEQFF. For the CDR3, the DNA is TGTGCCAGCAGCCGAAGAACTAGCGGGGCAGCCAATGAGCAGTTCTTC.

This rearrangement joins TRBV4-3 to TRBJ2-3; the match to TRBD2 covers 8 bases. The CDR3 is 13 amino acids. Per the germline V gene, CDR1 is LGHNA and CDR2 is YSLEER. Trimming removed 6 bases from V and 12 bases from J; junction bases left unmatched: 11. The CDR3 loop reads CASSTPSRGVQYF. CDR3 bases: TGCGCCAGCAGTACCCCTTCGCGGGGGGTTCAGTATTTT.

This chain uses TRBV10-2 with TRBJ2-1; 8 positions match TRBD2. The CDR3 is 17 residues long. With 7 bases clipped from V and 2 bases from J, the junction kept 13 bases outside the gene matches. CDR1 and CDR2 (germline): WSHSY, SAAADI. The CDR3 nucleotides read TGCGCCAGCACCGAGGGGCTGGCGGGGGGACCCTACAATGAGCAGTTCTTC. It specifies CASTEGLAGGPYNEQFF.

The V call is TRBV6-6, the J call TRBJ2-3, with 10 positions matching TRBD1. Germline values: CDR1 MNHNY, CDR2 SVGAGI (reference sequence). Unmatched junction bases numbered 7, after V lost 5 bases and J lost 2 bases. This CDR3 region has 16 residues. The DNA of the CDR3 is TGTGCCAGCAGTCCCCGACAGGGGGCGCCCACAGATACGCAGTATTTT. It yields the protein CASSPRQGAPTDTQYF.

The V and J genes are TRBV29-1 and TRBJ2-7, with 9 bases identical to TRBD1. V lost 5 bases and J lost 3; bases outside the gene matches: 5. The germline CDR1 and CDR2 sequences are SQVTM and ANQGSEA. The CDR3 contains 13 residues. CDR3: CSVPGQGIYEQYF. DNA for the CDR3: TGCAGCGTTCCGGGACAGGGTATCTACGAGCAGTACTTC.

This clone has more than one count but fewer than ten. The chain links TRBV14 to TRBJ2-7; tentatively, D is TRBD1 (5 bases). Trimming cost V 1 base and J 4 bases, with 14 bases left between them. CDR3 length equals 15 residues. Per germline, CDR1 SGHDN and CDR2 FVKESK. The CDR3 DNA reads TGTGCCAGCAGCCAAGTGCGTACAGGCAGATACGAGCAGTACTTC. This gives the protein CASSQVRTGRYEQYF.

Turning to this clone: Other DNA sequences within the sample encode an identical CDR3. The chain combines TRBV30 with TRBJ1-5, with TRBD1 as a possible D gene (5 bases). V was pared by 0 bases and J by 4 bases, with 10 bases between. The CDR3 runs to 14 residues. Germline values: CDR1 GTSNPN, CDR2 SVGIG (reference sequence). The CDR3 DNA follows: TGTGCCTGGAGTGTTGGGGGAGGGAATCAGCCCCAGCATTTT. Amino acids: CAWSVGGGNQPQHF.

The rearrangement uses TRBV27 and TRBJ2-7; 10 nucleotides match TRBD2. This CDR3 is 18 amino acids long. The V gene's germline CDR1 is MNHEY and CDR2 SMNVEV (reference sequence). J was trimmed by 0 bases and V by 7 bases; bases with no gene match: 15. This CDR3 is CASNPGGGSGRASYEQYF. CDR3 DNA sequence: TGTGCCAGCAATCCGGGAGGGGGAAGCGGGAGGGCCTCCTACGAGCAGTACTTC.

The chain has TRBV29-1 and TRBJ2-3, with a possible D match to TRBD2 (7 bases). With 8 bases removed from V and 0 bases from J, the gap between germline ends came to 24 bases. The germline V gene encodes CDR1 SQVTM and CDR2 ANQGSEA. The CDR3 covers 17 residues. The CDR3 region has the DNA TGCAGCACCTGGGGGGGGACACTAGATTCTAGCACAGATACGCAGTATTTT. This gives the protein CSTWGGTLDSSTDTQYF.

This clone was seen once. V gene TRBV7-2 combines with J gene TRBJ1-4; perhaps TRBD1 as D (6 bases). The CDR3 consists of 16 residues. V lost 5 bases to trimming and J lost 3 bases, with 16 bases between them. Germline V gene lookup returns CDR1 SGHTA and CDR2 FQGNSA. This CDR3 is CASSDRPRGSNEKLFF. The CDR3 region has the DNA TGTGCCAGCAGCGATAGGCCCAGGGGATCTAATGAAAAACTGTTTTTT.

The chain is built from TRBV6-2 or TRBV6-3 and TRBJ2-1; TRBD2 matches at 10 bases. The CDR3 consists of 15 residues. With V trimmed by 1 base and J by 7 bases, 4 bases remained unmatched. Germline V gives CDR1 MNHEY, CDR2 SVGEGT. The CDR3 nucleotides are TGTGCCAGCAGTTACTACACTAGCGGGGTTAATGAGCAGTTCTTC. It encodes CASSYYTSGVNEQFF.